A selection of T cell receptor beta chains follows, all from one sample in a study of chemoradiotherapy in HPV16-positive cancers. The assay was immunoSEQ multiplex PCR, and TCRdb's table has in-frame clones only and misses some. The table shows about 32,000 clones, with about nine tenths occurring only once. The sample consisted of blood, taken from a patient who underwent chemoradiotherapy. The receptors here all came from a human donor with HPV-associated anogenital cancer. The CDR3 runs from the conserved cysteine through the conserved F or W. A D gene is named only where the DNA matches it firmly. Size values are once, few and many counts, or a class for expanded clones, and some rows have none.

D,J,V,size,CDR3,DNA
-,TRBJ1-1,TRBV18,-,CASSPGLGTEAFF,TGTGCCAGCTCACCAGGACTGGGCACTGAAGCTTTCTTT
-,TRBJ1-6,TRBV5-1,-,CASSLESDSPLHF,TGCGCCAGCAGCTTGGAGAGTGATTCACCCCTCCACTTT
TRBD1,TRBJ1-1,TRBV4-1,once,CASSHPLNRDRGRGTEAFF,TGCGCCAGCAGCCACCCCCTTAACCGGGACAGGGGGCGAGGGACTGAAGCTTTCTTT
-,TRBJ2-5,TRBV5-1,-,CASSSDQGPQETQYF,TGCGCCAGCAGCTCAGATCAGGGGCCCCAAGAGACCCAGTACTTC
TRBD2,TRBJ2-3,TRBV7-9,-,CASSRGGALSYTDTQYF,TGTGCCAGCAGCCGCGGGGGGGCTTTATCCTACACAGATACGCAGTATTTT
-,TRBJ1-5,TRBV30,-,CGGDQPQHF,TGTGGGGGGGATCAGCCCCAGCATTTT
-,TRBJ2-3,TRBV4-1,-,CASSRLGTDTQYF,TGCGCCAGCAGCCGACTAGGCACAGATACGCAGTATTTT
-,TRBJ2-5,TRBV7-7,-,CASSRTSGQETQYF,TGTGCTAGCAGCCGGACGAGCGGTCAAGAGACCCAGTACTTC
-,TRBJ2-7,TRBV19,-,CASSIALNLDEQYF,TGTGCCAGTAGTATAGCCCTAAACTTGGATGAGCAGTACTTC
TRBD1,TRBJ2-2,TRBV6-6,-,CASSYRTGLTGELFF,TGTGCCAGCAGTTACCGGACAGGCCTGACCGGGGAGCTGTTTTTT
-,TRBJ1-6,TRBV6-5,-,CASPPSEQSNSPLHF,TGTGCCAGCCCTCCGTCGGAACAGTCTAATTCACCCCTCCACTTT
-,TRBJ2-3,TRBV13,-,CASRPASLYAGLSTDTQYF,TGTGCCAGCAGGCCGGCTTCCCTATATGCGGGACTTAGCACAGATACGCAGTATTTT
TRBD2,TRBJ2-2,TRBV19,-,CAGGGQGTGELFF,TGTGCCGGCGGGGGGCAGGGCACCGGGGAGCTGTTTTTT
TRBD1,TRBJ1-2,TRBV9,-,CASSARQGATYGYTF,TGTGCCAGCAGCGCGAGACAGGGGGCAACGTATGGCTACACCTTC
-,TRBJ2-7,TRBV5-8,-,CASSLDTGYEQYF,TGTGCCAGCAGCTTGGACACGGGATACGAGCAGTACTTC
-,TRBJ1-1,TRBV4-2,-,CASSQGLTNTEAFF,TGTGCCAGCAGCCAAGGACTCACGAACACTGAAGCTTTCTTT
-,TRBJ2-6,TRBV28,few,CASSSSSALATAGANVLTF,TGTGCCAGCAGTTCATCTAGCGCACTAGCCACCGCTGGGGCCAACGTCCTGACTTTC
-,TRBJ2-2,TRBV7-9,-,CASSPRQYSSTGELFF,TGTGCCAGCAGCCCCCGACAGTATAGTAGCACCGGGGAGCTGTTTTTT
-,TRBJ2-1,TRBV5-1,-,CASSLGSAYNEQFF,TGCGCCAGCAGCTTGGGTAGCGCTTACAATGAGCAGTTCTTC
TRBD2,TRBJ2-3,TRBV29-1,-,CSVEAGGGVTDTQYF,TGCAGCGTTGAGGCGGGAGGGGGTGTCACAGATACGCAGTATTTT
-,TRBJ1-1,TRBV9,once,CASSGVSIGTEAFF,TGTGCCAGCAGCGGAGTCTCTATTGGCACTGAAGCTTTCTTT
TRBD2,TRBJ2-3,TRBV7-3,-,CASSLSTSGSREGTQYF,TGTGCCAGCAGCTTATCGACTAGCGGGAGTAGGGAAGGTACGCAGTATTTT
TRBD1,TRBJ1-3,TRBV5-1,-,CASTRDSLSGNTIYF,TGCGCCAGCACTCGGGACAGCCTCTCTGGAAACACCATATATTTT
-,TRBJ1-4,TRBV28,-,CASSFPGSNEKLFF,TGTGCCAGCAGTTTTCCAGGATCTAATGAAAAACTGTTTTTT
-,TRBJ1-5,TRBV4-1,-,CASSQIQVREGTNQPQHF,TGCGCCAGCAGCCAAATCCAAGTGAGGGAGGGGACGAATCAGCCCCAGCATTTT
TRBD2,TRBJ2-1,TRBV5-4,once,CASSPGLAGGDEQFF,TGTGCCAGCAGCCCGGGACTAGCGGGGGGGGATGAGCAGTTCTTC
-,TRBJ2-3,TRBV9,-,CASSVGGGDTQYF,TGTGCCAGCAGCGTAGGAGGCGGAGATACGCAGTATTTT
TRBD1,TRBJ1-2,TRBV5-1,-,CASSLWDSSYGYTF,TGCGCCAGCAGCTTGTGGGACAGCTCCTATGGCTACACCTTC
TRBD2,TRBJ2-2,TRBV10-2,few,CASSEPGTSPWGGELFF,TGCGCCAGCAGTGAGCCGGGGACTAGCCCCTGGGGCGGGGAGCTGTTTTTT
TRBD1,TRBJ2-7,TRBV2,-,CASSEEGQGSYEQYF,TGTGCCAGCAGTGAAGAAGGACAGGGATCCTACGAGCAGTACTTC
TRBD1,TRBJ1-2,TRBV10-3,-,CAISESYLGQANYGYTF,TGTGCCATCAGTGAGAGTTATCTTGGACAGGCGAACTATGGCTACACCTTC
TRBD1,TRBJ2-2,TRBV15,few,CATSGHRGLTGELFF,TGTGCCACCAGCGGCCACAGGGGGCTAACCGGGGAGCTGTTTTTT
-,TRBJ1-2,TRBV7-9,-,CASSPGSNYGYTF,TGTGCCAGCAGCCCCGGTTCTAACTATGGCTACACCTTC
-,TRBJ1-2,TRBV11-1,-,CASSFSPNYGYTF,TGTGCCAGCAGCTTTTCTCCTAACTATGGCTACACCTTC
TRBD1,TRBJ2-7,TRBV14,-,CASSLRRRQGQYYEQYF,TGTGCCAGCAGCCTCCGGCGCCGACAGGGTCAATACTACGAGCAGTACTTC
-,TRBJ1-1,TRBV15,-,CATGRDDLNFLTEAFF,TGTGCCACCGGCAGAGATGACTTGAATTTTCTCACTGAAGCTTTCTTT
-,TRBJ2-3,TRBV28,-,CASSFPPGGTDTQYF,TGTGCCAGCAGTTTTCCCCCAGGGGGCACAGATACGCAGTATTTT
TRBD2,TRBJ2-3,TRBV5-1,-,CASSLVSSGFTDTQYF,TGCGCCAGCAGCTTGGTTTCTAGCGGGTTCACAGATACGCAGTATTTT
-,TRBJ2-6,TRBV6-4,-,CASSEGLPGSGANVLTF,TGTGCCAGCAGTGAGGGACTCCCCGGCTCTGGGGCCAACGTCCTGACTTTC
TRBD2,TRBJ2-2,TRBV2,-,CASSLGRGTGELFF,TGTGCCAGCAGTCTCGGGAGGGGGACCGGGGAGCTGTTTTTT
-,TRBJ1-1,TRBV5-4,few,CASSSPPGGPSEAFF,TGTGCCAGCAGCTCCCCCCCAGGCGGCCCCTCTGAAGCTTTCTTT